These 24 T cell receptor beta chains originate from one sample sequenced in a study of shared clonotypes between healthy human individuals. Sequenced by immunoSEQ multiplex PCR; TCRdb stores in-frame clones only, minus some. This sample has hundreds of thousands of clones; around 81% occur once, and the top ten carry about 11%. The sequenced sample was PBMCs. The receptors derive from a woman in her forties in good health. Some clones in this sample may be carry-over from other donors' samples.

V gene TRBV27 combines with J gene TRBJ1-1; tentatively, D is TRBD1 (5 bases). The CDR3 is 15 residues long. V gave up 5 bases and J gave up 6 bases, with 19 bases separating them. Germline CDR1 reads MNHEY; CDR2 reads SMNVEV (reference sequence). The CDR3 DNA sequence: TGTGCCAGCAGTCCTTTGGTCAGGGATTTGGCTGAAGCTTTCTTT. Encoded protein: CASSPLVRDLAEAFF.

This chain connects TRBV28 to TRBJ2-3, with 7 bases aligning to TRBD2. The CDR3 spans 15 residues. CDR1 and CDR2 (germline): MDHEN, SYDVKM. The V and J ends lost 7 bases and 3 bases, in that order; junction bases with no gene match: 10. CDR3 in amino acids: CASKSTGGKTDTQYF. Here the CDR3 DNA reads TGTGCCAGCAAAAGTACGGGAGGAAAGACAGATACGCAGTATTTT.

This sequence joins TRBV28 and TRBJ2-7; 9 bases map to TRBD2. Germline CDR1 is MDHEN and CDR2 is SYDVKM. The J segment lost 6 bases and the V segment lost 2 bases, leaving 5 bases of the junction unmatched. This CDR3 region has 14 residues. In DNA, the CDR3 is TGTGCCAGCAGTTTAGGCGGGAGGGCCTCCGAGCAGTACTTC. This codes for CASSLGGRASEQYF.

Comment on this clone: The same CDR3 also results from other DNA sequences found in this sample. The chain recombines TRBV25-1 with TRBJ2-7, with TRBD2 identical over 8 bases. V was pared by 2 bases and J by 6 bases, with 9 bases of the junction left unmatched. The CDR3 is 15 amino acids. Germline CDR1 reads MGHDK; CDR2 reads SYGVNS. CDR3 coding DNA: TGTGCCAGCAGTGAAGAAGGGACCAGCGGGAGCGAGCAGTACTTC. Translation: CASSEEGTSGSEQYF.

Comments on this clone: A read error may account for a junction end that differs from germline. The chain links TRBV7-7 to TRBJ2-1, with D tentatively TRBD2 (7 bases). The germline CDR1 and CDR2 sequences are SSHAT and FNYEAQ (reference sequence). There are 13 residues in the CDR3. The CDR3 sequence is CASSLRGGNEQFF. The DNA of the CDR3 is TGTGCTAGCAGCTTAAGGGGGGGCAATGAGCAGTTCTTC.

The V gene is TRBV5-1, the J gene TRBJ2-1; TRBD2 agrees at 7 bases. The CDR3 sequence is 15 residues long. V was clipped by 3 bases and J by 7 bases; unmatched bases: 10. Per germline, CDR1 SGHRS and CDR2 YFSETQ. The CDR3, as DNA: TGCGCCAGCAGCTCCTACGTGGGAGGGGAGAATGAGCAGTTCTTC. As protein: CASSSYVGGENEQFF.

The chain joins TRBV27 to TRBJ2-3; 10 positions agree with TRBD1. The germline V gene has CDR1 MNHEY and CDR2 SMNVEV (reference sequence). The J segment lost 1 base and the V segment lost 0 bases, leaving 1 base of the junction unmatched. The CDR3 is 16 amino acids. CDR3 nucleotides: TGTGCCAGCAGTTTATCCGGGACAGGGGGCACAGATACGCAGTATTTT. This codes for CASSLSGTGGTDTQYF.

Concerning this clone: This likely traces to a read error, being one base from a far larger clone. The chain links TRBV2 to TRBJ1-4; 7 nucleotides agree with TRBD1. The CDR3 spans 12 residues. Germline V lookup: CDR1 SNHLY, CDR2 FYNNEI. Written as DNA, the CDR3 is TGTGCCAGCATCTCAACAGGGGAAAAACTGGTTTTT. Translated, it gives CASISTGEKLVF.

V is TRBV2 and J is TRBJ2-1; 9 nucleotides match TRBD2. This CDR3 comprises 16 residues. Germline CDR1 and CDR2: SNHLY and FYNNEI. J lost 4 bases, V lost 4 bases, and 8 bases had no gene match. In DNA, the CDR3 is TGTGCCAGCAGTGCGGAGGGCGGGAGGGGTTACAATGAGCAGTTCTTC. This translates into CASSAEGGRGYNEQFF.

The chain has TRBV6-5 and TRBJ2-1; D may be TRBD1 or TRBD2 (5 bases each). Per germline, CDR1 MNHEY and CDR2 SVGAGI. Between the trimmed V and J ends, which lost 5 bases and 0 bases, there was a span of 11 bases. The CDR3 is 15 amino acids. Here the CDR3 DNA reads TGTGCCAGCAGTGGGGACCGCGGCTCCTACAATGAGCAGTTCTTC. Translating gives CASSGDRGSYNEQFF.

The rearrangement links TRBV28 to TRBJ2-7; 15 bases map to TRBD2. The germline CDR1 and CDR2 sequences are MDHEN and SYDVKM. With V trimmed by 3 bases and J by 5 bases, 8 bases remained unmatched. This CDR3 is 17 amino acids long. CDR3 sequence reads: CASSFLGTSGRIHEQYF. The CDR3 DNA sequence: TGTGCCAGCAGTTTCCTCGGGACTAGCGGGAGGATCCACGAGCAGTACTTC.

The V and J genes are TRBV9 and TRBJ2-7, with 8 bases aligning to TRBD1. CDR3 length equals 14 residues. Germline CDR1 reads SGDLS; CDR2 reads YYNGEE. The trim removed 4 bases at V and 2 bases at J, leaving 5 bases unmatched. CDR3 sequence (DNA): TGTGCCAGCAGCCCACGGACAGGGACCTACGAGCAGTACTTC. Translation: CASSPRTGTYEQYF.

This clone was detected only once. This sequence joins TRBV5-8 and TRBJ1-4; TRBD1 is a possible D gene (6 bases). The CDR3 contains 15 residues. V was trimmed by 2 bases and J by 6 bases, leaving 14 bases between them. CDR1 and CDR2 from the germline V gene are SGHTS and YDEGEE. The CDR3 bases are TGTGCCAGCAGCTTCCGTCTCCCAGGGGATGAAAAACTGTTTTTT. It is translated as CASSFRLPGDEKLFF.

Notes on this clone: A clone one base away is much larger, so this may be a read error. Other DNA sequences in this specimen translate into the identical CDR3. This chain connects TRBV11-2 to TRBJ2-5; no clear D gene. V dropped 2 bases and J dropped 5 bases, with 3 bases sitting between them. CDR1 is SGHAT, CDR2 FQNNGV, per germline. This CDR3 region has 11 residues. CDR3 region: CASSLQETQYF. In nucleotides, the CDR3 is TGTGCCAGCAGCTTACAGGAGACCCAGTACTTC. Based on the CDR3 plus reference TRBV11-2 and TRBJ2-5, the full variable domain is EAGVAQSPRYKIIEKRQSVAFWCNPISGHATLYWYQQILGQGPKLLIQFQNNGVVDDSQLPKDRFSAERLKGVDSTLKIQPAKLEDSAVYLCASSLQETQYFGPGTRLLVL.

The V and J genes are TRBV4-3 and TRBJ2-2, with 10 bases that match TRBD1. The CDR3 contains 17 residues. CDR1 LGHNA and CDR2 YSLEER come from the germline V gene. J was trimmed by 1 base and V by 0 bases; bases with no gene match: 2. The CDR3 spells CASSQETGGWNTGELFF. The CDR3 nucleotides are TGCGCCAGCAGCCAAGAGACAGGGGGCTGGAACACCGGGGAGCTGTTTTTT.

V gene TRBV7-9 combines with J gene TRBJ1-2; possible D gene TRBD1, 6 bases. V was trimmed by 5 bases and J by 8 bases, leaving 24 bases between them. CDR1 is SEHNR, CDR2 FQNEAQ, per germline (reference sequence). The CDR3 has 16 residues. CDR3 nucleotides: TGTGCCAGCAGCCCATCTAAGGGGGGGGTCGGCGAGGGCTACACCTTC. Translation: CASSPSKGGVGEGYTF. Full variable domain (missing parts from reference TRBV7-9 and TRBJ1-2): DTGVSQNPRHKITKRGQNVTFRCDPISEHNRLYWYRQTLGQGPEFLTYFQNEAQLEKSRLLSDRFSAERPKGSFSTLEIQRTEQGDSAMYLCASSPSKGGVGEGYTFGSGTRLTVV.

CDR3 nucleotides: TGTGCCAGCAGCTTCGGGACCGCTTCGGACACCATATATTTT. Translating it yields CASSFGTASDTIYF. V is TRBV7-2 and J is TRBJ1-3; possible D gene TRBD1, 5 bases. The CDR3 runs to 14 residues. The germline V gene has CDR1 SGHTA and CDR2 FQGNSA. V lost 3 bases and J lost 8, with 14 bases in between.

The table lists this clone with a count of one. The rearrangement uses TRBV18 and TRBJ2-7; D assignment may be TRBD1 or TRBD2 (5 bases each). Between the trimmed V and J ends, which lost 2 bases and 3 bases, there was a span of 14 bases. The CDR3 loop spans 15 amino acids. The germline V gene has CDR1 KGHSH and CDR2 LQKENI. The CDR3 protein is CASSPLRGINYEQYF. The CDR3 bases are TGTGCCAGCTCACCATTGAGGGGAATCAACTACGAGCAGTACTTC.

This clone appeared a few times. The chain is built from TRBV6-1 and TRBJ2-7, with 7 nucleotides matching TRBD1. The CDR3 contains 15 residues. V lost 6 bases to trimming and J lost 0 bases; unmatched junction nucleotides: 8. The germline gives CDR1 MNHNS, CDR2 SASEGT. The CDR3 bases are TGTGCCAGCAGCCGACAGGGCGCAAGCTCCTACGAGCAGTACTTC. As protein: CASSRQGASSYEQYF.

This chain connects TRBV5-1 to TRBJ2-5; D possibly matches TRBD1 or TRBD2 (5 bases each). CDR1 is SGHRS, CDR2 YFSETQ, per germline. The CDR3 is made up of 16 amino acids. Between the trimmed V and J ends, which lost 7 bases and 5 bases, there was a span of 24 bases. The CDR3 nucleotides read TGCGCCAGCTCACTCACCGTGGGTAGGGGCGGGGAGACCCAGTACTTC. Translated: CASSLTVGRGGETQYF.

This chain links TRBV27 with TRBJ2-2, with 8 bases matching TRBD2. V was pared by 2 bases and J by 4 bases, with 0 bases of the junction left unmatched. The germline V gene has CDR1 MNHEY and CDR2 SMNVEV (reference sequence). CDR3 size: 14 residues. For the CDR3, the DNA is TGTGCCAGCAGTTTAGCGGGAGGCACCGGGGAGCTGTTTTTT. It yields the protein CASSLAGGTGELFF.

This clone has a handful of counts. V is TRBV5-6 and J is TRBJ2-3; D is ambiguous. CDR1 is SGHDT, CDR2 YYEEEE, per germline. The V end lost 4 bases, the J end lost 5 bases, and 5 bases lay between the germline ends. This CDR3 is built from 11 residues. The CDR3, as DNA: TGTGCCAGCAGCGGACGAGATACGCAGTATTTT. It is translated as CASSGRDTQYF.

The J gene is TRBJ2-1, the V gene TRBV6-1; tentatively, D is TRBD2 (6 bases). V dropped 3 bases and J dropped 4 bases, with 16 bases sitting between them. The germline gives CDR1 MNHNS, CDR2 SASEGT. There are 16 residues in the CDR3. The DNA for the CDR3 is TGTGCCAGCAGTGACCAGCCCGGGAGTGAGTACAATGAGCAGTTCTTC. This sequence encodes CASSDQPGSEYNEQFF.

The CDR3, as DNA: TGTGCCAGCAGGGTTGGGCTAGCGGAAGAGACCCAGTACTTC. This encodes CASRVGLAEETQYF. The V gene is TRBV11-2, the J gene TRBJ2-5, with 7 bases that match TRBD2. Trimming at V came to 6 bases and at J to 3 bases, leaving 7 bases not matched to a gene. Germline assignment: CDR1 SGHAT and CDR2 FQNNGV. The CDR3 runs 14 residues.